The subject of this entry is one T cell receptor beta chain. These data originate in a study of cytomegalovirus exposure and HLA in healthy donors. Amplification used 60 Vbeta primers and 13 Jbeta primers. Measured with immunoSEQ multiplex PCR; TCRdb has only the in-frame clones, and not every one. The sample has roughly 110,000 clones; roughly 82% are singletons. The sequenced sample was PBMCs. The source is a man aged 50 or older in good health and CMV-seronegative.

CDR3 sequence: CASTRTGFNGYTF. CDR3 bases: TGTGCCAGTACCCGGACAGGTTTTAATGGCTACACCTTC. This chain connects TRBV19 to TRBJ1-2, with 7 nucleotides matching TRBD1. This CDR3 is 13 amino acids long. Germline V lookup: CDR1 LNHDA, CDR2 SQIVND (reference sequence). V trimming: 7 bases; J trimming: 6 bases; junction bases outside the gene matches: 8.